The 4 T cell receptor beta chains given below trace back to one sample, sequenced in a study of T cells in narcolepsy. Assay: immunoSEQ multiplex PCR; the TCRdb copy retains only in-frame clones and omits some. This repertoire shows around 27,000 clones, approximately 80% found once; its top ten account for about 1.1%. The specimen was CD45RA- memory CD4+ T cells from PBMCs. Receptors originate from a human donor with narcolepsy.

This sequence joins TRBV5-6 and TRBJ1-2; 7 nucleotides agree with TRBD1. The CDR3 is made up of 13 amino acids. Germline-derived CDR1 and CDR2 are SGHDT and YYEEEE. J gave up 14 bases and V 0 bases, and 10 bases lay outside the gene matches. The DNA for the CDR3 is TGTGCCAGCAGCTTGGAGGTGACAGGGCCGCCGACCTTC. It yields the protein CASSLEVTGPPTF.

The chain combines TRBV2 with TRBJ2-7, with 7 bases aligning to TRBD1. CDR1 SNHLY and CDR2 FYNNEI come from the germline V gene. The ends lost 10 bases at V and 3 bases at J; junction bases unmatched: 9. The CDR3 runs 13 residues. CDR3 region: CATEPGQNYEQYF. CDR3 DNA sequence: TGTGCCACCGAGCCGGGACAGAACTACGAGCAGTACTTC.

V usage is TRBV2 and J usage is TRBJ1-1; no reliable D call. The CDR3 spans 14 residues. Germline lookup yields CDR1 SNHLY and CDR2 FYNNEI. The V end was cut by 5 bases, the J end by 0 bases, with 10 bases between. The CDR3 reads CASSTHTMNTEAFF. CDR3 nucleotide sequence: TGTGCCAGCAGTACCCACACCATGAACACTGAAGCTTTCTTT.

This clone was seen just once. The J gene is TRBJ1-1, the V gene TRBV30; TRBD1 agrees at 7 bases. The CDR3 is made up of 14 amino acids. The junction had 6 bases not matched to a gene; V was cut back by 2 bases and J by 3 bases. From germline, CDR1 is GTSNPN and CDR2 SVGIG (reference sequence). The CDR3 loop reads CAWSWGRGYTEAFF. For the CDR3, the DNA is TGTGCCTGGAGTTGGGGCAGGGGGTACACTGAAGCTTTCTTT.